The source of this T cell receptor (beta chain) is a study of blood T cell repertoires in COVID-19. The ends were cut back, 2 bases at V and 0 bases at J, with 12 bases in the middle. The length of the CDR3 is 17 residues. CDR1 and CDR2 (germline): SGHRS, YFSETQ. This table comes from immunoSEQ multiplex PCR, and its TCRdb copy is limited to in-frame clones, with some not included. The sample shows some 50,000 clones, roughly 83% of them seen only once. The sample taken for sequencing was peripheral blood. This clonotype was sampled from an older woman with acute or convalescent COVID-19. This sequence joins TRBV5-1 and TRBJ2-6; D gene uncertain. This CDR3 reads CASSFQEQSSGANVLTF. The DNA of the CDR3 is TGCGCCAGCAGCTTTCAAGAACAGTCCTCTGGGGCCAACGTCCTGACTTTC. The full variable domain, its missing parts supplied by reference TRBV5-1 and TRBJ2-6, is KAGVTQTPRYLIKTRGQQVTLSCSPISGHRSVSWYQQTPGQGLQFLFEYFSETQRNKGNFPGRFSGRQFSNSRSEMNVSTLELGDSALYLCASSFQEQSSGANVLTFGAGSRLTVL.